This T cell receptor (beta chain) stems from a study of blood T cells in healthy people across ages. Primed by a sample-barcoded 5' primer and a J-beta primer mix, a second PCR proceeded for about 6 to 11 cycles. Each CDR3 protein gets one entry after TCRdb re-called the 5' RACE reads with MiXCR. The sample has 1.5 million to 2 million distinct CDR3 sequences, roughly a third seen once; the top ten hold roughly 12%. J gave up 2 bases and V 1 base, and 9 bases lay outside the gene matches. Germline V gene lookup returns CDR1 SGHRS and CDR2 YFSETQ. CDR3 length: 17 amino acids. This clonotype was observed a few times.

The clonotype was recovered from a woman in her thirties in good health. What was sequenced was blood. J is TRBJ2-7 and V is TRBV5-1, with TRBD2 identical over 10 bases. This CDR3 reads CASSLSLAGSQAYEQYF. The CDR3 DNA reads TGCGCCAGCAGCTTGTCACTAGCGGGATCTCAGGCCTACGAGCAGTACTTC.